These 20 T cell receptor beta chains came from one sample sequenced in a study of PD-L1 blockade in urothelial cancer. Specified time point: pretreatment peripheral blood. Generated by immunoSEQ multiplex PCR, the TCRdb table keeps only in-frame clones and is missing some. The sample comprises fewer than 100,000 clones, around four fifths of which are singletons, and about 6.9% rests with the top ten. The specimen comprised PBMCs, sampled around atezolizumab (anti-PD-L1) treatment. The receptors were gathered from a man aged 40-50 years with urothelial cancer.

The rearrangement joins TRBV7-3 to TRBJ2-7; D might be TRBD2 (7 bases). Trimming stripped 6 bases from V and 0 bases from J, with 15 bases between. CDR3 length: 15 amino acids. In germline, CDR1 is SGHTA, CDR2 FQGTGA. The CDR3 nucleotides read TGTGCCAGCAGAAAACGGGGGGACATCTCCTACGAGCAGTACTTC. Amino acid sequence: CASRKRGDISYEQYF.

The chain joins TRBV27 to TRBJ2-7, with 7 bases identical to TRBD1. V dropped 4 bases and J dropped 5; count of bases not matched to a gene: 11. The CDR3 length is 15 residues. From germline, CDR1 is MNHEY and CDR2 SMNVEV (reference sequence). The DNA for the CDR3 is TGTGCCAGCAGTTCCAAACAGGGGATACATGACGAGCAGTACTTC. Translation gives CASSSKQGIHDEQYF.

The V gene is TRBV20-1, the J gene TRBJ2-7; D gene ambiguous. This CDR3 has 11 residues. Germline CDR1 is DFQATT and CDR2 is SNEGSKA (reference sequence). V lost 1 base and J 5 bases, leaving 6 bases between the germline ends. The CDR3 is CSARVGHEQYF. In DNA form, the CDR3 reads TGCAGTGCTAGAGTTGGCCACGAGCAGTACTTC.

The V gene is TRBV4-1, the J gene TRBJ2-5; 9 bases fit TRBD2. The ends lost 4 bases at V and 2 bases at J; junction bases unmatched: 5. This CDR3 is built from 15 residues. Germline lookup yields CDR1 MGHRA and CDR2 YSYEKL. DNA for the CDR3: TGCGCCAGCAGCCGAGGACTAGCGCCACAAGAGACCCAGTACTTC. Translated, it gives CASSRGLAPQETQYF.

CDR3 amino acids: CASSLSPVYQETQYF. The CDR3 region has the DNA TGCGCCAGCAGCTTGTCCCCCGTGTACCAAGAGACCCAGTACTTC. The chain joins TRBV5-1 to TRBJ2-5; D uncertain. The CDR3 is 15 amino acids. Trimming stripped 1 base from V and 0 bases from J, with 10 bases between. Germline lookup yields CDR1 SGHRS and CDR2 YFSETQ.

V gene TRBV29-1 combines with J gene TRBJ1-1; D is possibly TRBD1 (5 bases). The V gene's germline CDR1 is SQVTM and CDR2 ANQGSEA. V gave up 6 bases and J gave up 5 bases, with 16 bases separating them. There are 13 residues in the CDR3. The CDR3 is CSVRDSQGTEAFF. CDR3 sequence (DNA): TGCAGCGTAAGAGACTCCCAGGGAACTGAAGCTTTCTTT.

CDR3 sequence (DNA): TGTGCCTGGAGTGGACTTTTCAATCAGCCCCAGCATTTT. This sequence encodes CAWSGLFNQPQHF. The chain combines TRBV30 with TRBJ1-5, with no clear D. The CDR3 covers 13 residues. The ends were cut back, 1 base at V and 3 bases at J, with 7 bases in the middle. From germline, CDR1 is GTSNPN and CDR2 SVGIG (reference sequence).

The rearrangement joins TRBV2 to TRBJ1-1; TRBD1 might be the D (6 bases). CDR3 size: 15 residues. CDR1 SNHLY and CDR2 FYNNEI come from the germline V gene. V dropped 4 bases and J dropped 7 bases, with 19 bases sitting between them. In DNA, the CDR3 is TGTGCCAGCAGTGGAGGGGGAGGGCTGACCGATGAAGCTTTCTTT. It is translated as CASSGGGGLTDEAFF.

The rearrangement joins TRBV4-2 to TRBJ2-7; 10 bases fit TRBD2. J lost 3 bases, V lost 1 base, and 9 bases had no gene match. Looked up from germline, CDR1 is LGHNA and CDR2 is YNFKEQ. This CDR3 is built from 17 residues. CDR3 bases: TGTGCCAGCAGCCAAGTAGCGGGAGGAGATACTGGCTACGAGCAGTACTTC. Translating it yields CASSQVAGGDTGYEQYF.

The chain carries TRBV10-3 and TRBJ1-1; no clear D. CDR1 and CDR2 (germline): ENHRY, SYGVKD. This CDR3 spans 12 amino acids. V shed 4 bases and J shed 10 bases, with 13 bases lying between them. In nucleotides, the CDR3 is TGTGCCATCAGTGCCAGCTTTGAGCGAGCTTTCTTT. Amino acids: CAISASFERAFF.

This chain connects TRBV6-5 to TRBJ1-1; D gene ambiguous. V was trimmed by 5 bases and J by 1 base, leaving 8 bases between them. Germline CDR1 MNHEY, CDR2 SVGAGI. The CDR3 has 13 residues. CDR3 nucleotide sequence: TGTGCCAGCAGTCCCCTCCGGAACACTGAAGCTTTCTTT. Translating gives CASSPLRNTEAFF.

This clone was seen only once. J is TRBJ2-3 and V is TRBV7-3, with unresolved D. The CDR3 is 13 amino acids. Trimming removed 4 bases from V and 6 bases from J, with 11 bases in between. CDR1 is SGHTA and CDR2 is FQGTGA in the germline V gene. Here the CDR3 DNA reads TGTGCCAGCAGCTCCTCCCGCGAGGATACGCAGTATTTT. Encoded protein: CASSSSREDTQYF.

The CDR3 protein is CASSEGLAGNEQYF. The CDR3 DNA follows: TGTGCCAGCAGTGAGGGACTAGCGGGAAACGAGCAGTACTTC. The chain couples TRBV2 to TRBJ2-7; 13 bases line up with TRBD2. The V gene end was trimmed by 3 bases and the J gene end by 5 bases; junction bases not matched to a gene: 1. This CDR3 region has 14 residues. Germline V CDR1 and CDR2: SNHLY, FYNNEI.

J is TRBJ2-7 and V is TRBV5-5; perhaps TRBD1 as D (6 bases). The length of the CDR3 is 15 residues. Germline V lookup: CDR1 SGHKS, CDR2 YYEKEE (reference sequence). Trimming shortened V by 1 base and J by 3 bases, and 14 bases separated the two germline ends. The CDR3 protein is CASSLFEQGRYEQYF. The CDR3 bases are TGTGCCAGCAGCTTGTTTGAACAGGGTCGCTACGAGCAGTACTTC.

This rearrangement joins TRBV10-3 to TRBJ2-1; tentative D call: TRBD1 (6 bases). Per the germline V gene, CDR1 is ENHRY and CDR2 is SYGVKD. V dropped 6 bases and J dropped 9 bases, with 12 bases sitting between them. This CDR3 is 12 amino acids long. CDR3 residues: CAISPGQLEQFF. The CDR3 DNA reads TGTGCCATCAGCCCCGGACAGCTTGAGCAGTTCTTC.

The chain combines TRBV6-6 with TRBJ1-5, with 7 bases aligning to TRBD1. The CDR3 is made up of 15 amino acids. CDR1 MNHNY and CDR2 SVGAGI come from the germline V gene (reference sequence). J gave up 3 bases and V 4 bases, and 6 bases lay outside the gene matches. CDR3 sequence (DNA): TGTGCCAGCAGTTCTGAGACAGGGAACAATCAGCCCCAGCATTTT. This sequence encodes CASSSETGNNQPQHF.

V gene TRBV7-8 combines with J gene TRBJ1-5, with TRBD1 as a possible D gene (5 bases). Germline CDR1 and CDR2: SGHVS and FQNEAQ. The V and J ends lost 4 bases and 9 bases respectively, with 16 bases between them. The CDR3 runs to 14 residues. CDR3 nucleotides: TGTGCCAGCAGCTCAGCAGGGAGGGACTCGCCCCAGCATTTT. This translates into CASSSAGRDSPQHF.

The V gene is TRBV30, the J gene TRBJ2-3, with D tentatively TRBD2 (5 bases). Looked up from germline, CDR1 is GTSNPN and CDR2 is SVGIG (reference sequence). This CDR3 is built from 14 residues. In nucleotides, the CDR3 is TGTGCTGGGAGAGGGATTGCCGGCACAGATACGCAGTATTTT. Protein product: CAGRGIAGTDTQYF.

The V call is TRBV11-2, the J call TRBJ2-7, with 9 bases identical to TRBD1. From germline, CDR1 is SGHAT and CDR2 FQNNGV. With 3 bases clipped from V and 7 bases from J, the junction kept 7 bases outside the gene matches. This CDR3 comprises 14 residues. Written as DNA, the CDR3 is TGTGCCAGCAGCTTCGGACAGGGGTTCTGGGAGCAGTACTTC. Protein product: CASSFGQGFWEQYF.

The V gene is TRBV9, the J gene TRBJ2-5; 12 positions agree with TRBD1. The CDR3 runs 16 residues. The trim removed 3 bases at V and 5 bases at J, leaving 8 bases unmatched. Germline V gene lookup returns CDR1 SGDLS and CDR2 YYNGEE. The DNA for the CDR3 is TGTGCCAGCAGCGGATCCGGGACAGGGGGCGCGGAGACCCAGTACTTC. Amino acids: CASSGSGTGGAETQYF.